This T cell receptor (beta chain) was sequenced for a study of T cell responses to AZD1222 COVID-19 vaccine. General observations from the study: In all cases, repertoires were sampled only after the peak T cell response. As reported, nearly half of all spike-specific TCRs target variant regions that are unmutated. Spike-specific TCR breadth and depth rose after two AZD1222 doses. Only a handful of AZD1222 recipients, roughly 6 in all, had baseline seropositivity.

V was pared by 5 bases and J by 3 bases, with 14 bases between. Germline-derived CDR1 and CDR2 are SGHVS and FQNEAQ. This CDR3 has 15 residues. A remark on this clone: Its antigen is unidentified.

Profiling relied on immunoSEQ multiplex PCR, and the TCRdb table lists in-frame clones only, not all of them. Of about 150,000 clones listed, approximately 90% were seen once; the top ten hold about 3.8%. The rearrangement links TRBV7-8 to TRBJ1-5; D unresolved. Sequenced material: peripheral blood, taken 28 days after the second AZD1222 dose. This sequence was found in an adult who received the AZD1222 COVID-19 vaccine. The CDR3 protein is CASSPDRILNQPQHF. CDR3 DNA: TGTGCCAGCAGCCCAGACCGGATTCTCAATCAGCCCCAGCATTTT.